The text below deals with one T cell receptor beta chain. Its antigen is currently unknown. The V gene's germline CDR1 is SGDLS and CDR2 YYNGEE. The CDR3 totals 15 residues. V lost 2 bases, J lost 0 bases, and 6 bases lay in between. The protocol was immunoSEQ multiplex PCR, while the TCRdb copy is restricted to in-frame clones and leaves out a portion. The sample includes roughly 2.5 million clones, about 92% of them seen just once. This sample is drawn from a study of shared clonotypes between healthy human individuals. Overall study findings and caveats: Only blood underwent sampling, and tissue repertoires likely differ. Of the naive CD4 clonotypes, around 4.9% were shared across a few donors.

The sequence was collected from a man between 18 and 29 years old in good health. The sequencing input was naive CD4+ T cells sorted from blood. Subset indicated: CD45RA+ positively selected. This chain uses TRBV9 with TRBJ2-6; D is undetermined. CDR3 bases: TGTGCCAGCAGCGTTTGGTACTCTGGGGCCAACGTCCTGACTTTC. Translation: CASSVWYSGANVLTF.